What follows is one T cell receptor beta chain and its context. With 60 Vbeta and 13 Jbeta primers, the PCR was carried out. Under the authors' procedure: It was a later analysis that counted tens of millions of unique TCR beta chains, of which some 12 million were shared. The protocol was immunoSEQ multiplex PCR, while the TCRdb copy is restricted to in-frame clones and leaves out a portion. V and J calls and clone size are copied from that table; D and trimming were computed from the DNA. The sample includes 70,000 to 90,000 clones, about 60% seen only once; the top ten take around 16%. The data derive from a study of cytomegalovirus exposure and HLA in healthy donors. The sample taken for sequencing was PBMCs. This TCR was recovered from a middle-aged woman in good health and CMV-seropositive.

In DNA form, the CDR3 reads TGTGCCAGCAGTTTTGCGGCAGGCAATCAGCCCCAGCATTTT. Translated, it gives CASSFAAGNQPQHF. The rearrangement links TRBV27 to TRBJ1-5; D is unresolved. Germline values: CDR1 MNHEY, CDR2 SMNVEV (reference sequence). Trimming took 3 bases from V and 2 from J, leaving 8 bases between them. This CDR3 is built from 14 residues.